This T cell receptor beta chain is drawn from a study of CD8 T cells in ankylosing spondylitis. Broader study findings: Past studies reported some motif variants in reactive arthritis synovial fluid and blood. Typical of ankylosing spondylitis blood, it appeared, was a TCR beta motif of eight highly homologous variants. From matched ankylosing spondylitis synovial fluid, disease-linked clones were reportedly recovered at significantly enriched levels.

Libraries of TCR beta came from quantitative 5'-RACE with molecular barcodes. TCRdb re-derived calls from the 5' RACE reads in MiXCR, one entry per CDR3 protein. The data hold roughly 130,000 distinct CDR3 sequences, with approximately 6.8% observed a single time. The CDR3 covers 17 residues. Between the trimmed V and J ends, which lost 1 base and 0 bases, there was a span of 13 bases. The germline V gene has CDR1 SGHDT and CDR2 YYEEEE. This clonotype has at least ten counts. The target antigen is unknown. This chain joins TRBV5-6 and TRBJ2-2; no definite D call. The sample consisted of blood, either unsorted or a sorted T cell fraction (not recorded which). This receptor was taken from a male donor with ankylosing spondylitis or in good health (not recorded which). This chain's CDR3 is CASSLRRSRPNTGELFF. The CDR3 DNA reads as TGTGCCAGCAGCTTGCGACGCAGCAGGCCGAACACCGGGGAGCTGTTTTTT.